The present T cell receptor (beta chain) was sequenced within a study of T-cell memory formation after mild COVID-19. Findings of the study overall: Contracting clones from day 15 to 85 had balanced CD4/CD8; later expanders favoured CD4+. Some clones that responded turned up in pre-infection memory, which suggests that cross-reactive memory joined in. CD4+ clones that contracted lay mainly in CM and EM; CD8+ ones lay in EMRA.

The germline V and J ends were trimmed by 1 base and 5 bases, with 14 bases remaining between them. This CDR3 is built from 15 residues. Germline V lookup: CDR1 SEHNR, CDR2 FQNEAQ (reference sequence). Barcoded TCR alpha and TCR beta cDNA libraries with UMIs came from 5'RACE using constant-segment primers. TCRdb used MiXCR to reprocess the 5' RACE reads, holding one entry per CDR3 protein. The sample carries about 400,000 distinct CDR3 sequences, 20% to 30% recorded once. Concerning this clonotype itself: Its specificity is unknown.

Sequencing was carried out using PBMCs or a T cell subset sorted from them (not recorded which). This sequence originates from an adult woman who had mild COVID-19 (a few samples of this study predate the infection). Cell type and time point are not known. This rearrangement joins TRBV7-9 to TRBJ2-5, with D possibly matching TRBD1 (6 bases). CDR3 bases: TGTGCCAGCAGCTTAGGGACAGTGGTAATGGAGACCCAGTACTTC. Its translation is CASSLGTVVMETQYF. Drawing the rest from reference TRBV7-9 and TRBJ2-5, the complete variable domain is DTGVSQNPRHKITKRGQNVTFRCDPISEHNRLYWYRQTLGQGPEFLTYFQNEAQLEKSRLLSDRFSAERPKGSFSTLEIQRTEQGDSAMYLCASSLGTVVMETQYFGPGTRLLVL.